Presented here are 11 T cell receptor beta chains from one specimen sequenced in a study of blood T cell repertoires in COVID-19. Clones were sequenced by immunoSEQ multiplex PCR, and TCRdb holds only the in-frame ones, with some missing. The data hold about 180,000 clones, with about nine tenths observed a single time. The sequenced sample was peripheral blood. The source of these receptors is a woman in her fifties or sixties with acute or convalescent COVID-19.

V usage is TRBV15 and J usage is TRBJ2-1; D remains ambiguous. Germline-derived CDR1 and CDR2 are LNHNV and YYDKDF (reference sequence). The CDR3 runs to 14 residues. Trimming removed 0 bases at V and 5 bases at J, with 8 bases between. CDR3 amino acids: CATSRDVSHNEQFF. The CDR3 region has the DNA TGTGCCACCAGCAGAGACGTGTCCCACAATGAGCAGTTCTTC.

The V gene is TRBV27, the J gene TRBJ1-2, with D possibly TRBD1 on 6 matching bases. The CDR3 is 14 residues long. V shed 6 bases and J shed 5 bases, with 16 bases lying between them. Per germline, CDR1 MNHEY and CDR2 SMNVEV (reference sequence). The CDR3 loop reads CASRSGEGRYGYTF. In DNA, the CDR3 is TGTGCCAGCAGGTCAGGGGAAGGCCGTTATGGCTACACCTTC.

The chain has TRBV11-2 and TRBJ2-5, with 12 bases that match TRBD1. CDR3 length: 16 residues. Germline V gives CDR1 SGHAT, CDR2 FQNNGV. J was trimmed by 5 bases and V by 5 bases; bases with no gene match: 9. For the CDR3, the DNA is TGTGCCAGCAGCGACGGGGGACAGGGGGCCTGGGAGACCCAGTACTTC. It codes for CASSDGGQGAWETQYF. Full variable domain (remainder filled in from reference TRBV11-2 and TRBJ2-5): EAGVAQSPRYKIIEKRQSVAFWCNPISGHATLYWYQQILGQGPKLLIQFQNNGVVDDSQLPKDRFSAERLKGVDSTLKIQPAKLEDSAVYLCASSDGGQGAWETQYFGPGTRLLVL.

The chain uses TRBV12-3 or TRBV12-4 and TRBJ1-5; TRBD1 matches 9 bases. The CDR3 is 13 amino acids. V was pared by 5 bases and J by 4 bases, with 0 bases of the junction left unmatched. The CDR3 protein is CASSDRGNQPQHF. The CDR3 nucleotides read TGTGCCAGCAGTGACAGGGGGAATCAGCCCCAGCATTTT.

The chain links TRBV12-5 to TRBJ2-3; 7 bases agree with TRBD1. Germline lookup yields CDR1 LGHNT and CDR2 FRNRAP. This CDR3 is built from 13 residues. Trimming cost V 6 bases and J 6 bases; bases outside gene matches: 6. The CDR3 spells CASGARGRDTQYF. The CDR3, as DNA: TGTGCTAGTGGAGCTAGGGGGCGGGATACGCAGTATTTT. The variable domain in full, with the rest retrieved from reference TRBV12-5 and TRBJ2-3, is DARVTQTPRHKVTEMGQEVTMRCQPILGHNTVFWYRQTMMQGLELLAYFRNRAPLDDSGMPKDRFSAEMPDATLATLKIQPSEPRDSAVYFCASGARGRDTQYFGPGTRLTVL.

The genes are TRBV18 and TRBJ2-5; a possible D gene is TRBD2 (5 bases). CDR3 length: 13 residues. V shed 6 bases and J shed 2 bases, with 10 bases lying between them. Germline V gene data show CDR1 as KGHSH and CDR2 as LQKENI. The chain's CDR3 is CASSQLVQETQYF. In DNA form, the CDR3 reads TGTGCCAGCTCCCAACTAGTTCAAGAGACCCAGTACTTC.

V is TRBV6-5 and J is TRBJ2-7; TRBD2 is a possible D gene (5 bases). There are 15 residues in the CDR3. Germline V lookup: CDR1 MNHEY, CDR2 SVGAGI. V lost 6 bases and J lost 3, with 18 bases in between. CDR3 nucleotide sequence: TGTGCCAGCAGCCAACACTTCGGGATTTACTACGAGCAGTACTTC. As protein: CASSQHFGIYYEQYF.

J is TRBJ2-1 and V is TRBV19; TRBD2 matches at 9 bases. CDR1 and CDR2 from the germline V gene are LNHDA and SQIVND (reference sequence). With V trimmed by 5 bases and J by 1 base, 15 bases remained unmatched. This CDR3 spans 19 amino acids. CDR3 DNA: TGTGCCAGTAGTGAAGGACTAGCGAGAGGGTCACTTTCCTACAATGAGCAGTTCTTC. Protein: CASSEGLARGSLSYNEQFF.

The chain recombines TRBV19 with TRBJ1-5; D unclear. The CDR3 has 16 amino acids. V lost 3 bases and J 3 bases, leaving 15 bases between the germline ends. Looked up from germline, CDR1 is LNHDA and CDR2 is SQIVND (reference sequence). The CDR3 sequence: CASSMGSAGHNQPQHF. In DNA, the CDR3 is TGTGCCAGTAGTATGGGGTCCGCGGGCCACAATCAGCCCCAGCATTTT.

The chain is built from TRBV18 and TRBJ2-5; 12 nucleotides agree with TRBD2. There are 16 residues in the CDR3. Trimming at V came to 3 bases and at J to 4 bases, leaving 6 bases not matched to a gene. The V gene's germline CDR1 is KGHSH and CDR2 LQKENI. The CDR3 is CASSPRTSGTRETQYF. The CDR3 region has the DNA TGTGCCAGCTCACCTCGGACTAGCGGGACTAGAGAGACCCAGTACTTC.

This sequence joins TRBV30 and TRBJ1-5; tentatively, D is TRBD1 (5 bases). In germline, CDR1 is GTSNPN, CDR2 SVGIG (reference sequence). This CDR3 comprises 16 residues. The V end lost 0 bases, the J end lost 2 bases, and 14 bases lay between the germline ends. CDR3 nucleotide sequence: TGTGCCTGGAGTGTTACGGGGGTTTTGGGCAATCAGCCCCAGCATTTT. Translating it yields CAWSVTGVLGNQPQHF.